Below are 28 T cell receptor beta chains sequenced from a single sample in a study of blood T cell repertoires in COVID-19. Using immunoSEQ multiplex PCR, the repertoire was profiled, and TCRdb retains in-frame clones only, with some absent. Of 300,000 to 400,000 clones detected, 70% to 90% appear once; the ten largest clones hold roughly 2.1%. The sample was peripheral blood. The receptors originated from a woman aged 55-70 years with COVID-19, enrolled during active disease.

This chain joins TRBV7-2 and TRBJ1-2; TRBD1 is a possible D gene (5 bases). CDR1 and CDR2 (germline): SGHTA, FQGNSA. The length of the CDR3 is 16 residues. The ends were cut back, 5 bases at V and 8 bases at J, with 24 bases in the middle. CDR3 sequence: CASSLGGRRREYGYTF. The CDR3 nucleotides read TGTGCCAGCAGCCTGGGGGGGAGGAGGAGGGAATACGGCTACACCTTC.

The chain combines TRBV5-6 with TRBJ2-7; 9 bases match TRBD1. Germline CDR1 is SGHDT and CDR2 is YYEEEE. This CDR3 is built from 12 residues. The ends lost 9 bases at V and 5 bases at J; junction bases unmatched: 6. CDR3 in amino acids: CATGTGIDEQYF. CDR3 DNA: TGTGCCACCGGGACAGGGATCGACGAGCAGTACTTC.

The CDR3 sequence is CASSTYGTSTDTQYF. The CDR3 nucleotides are TGTGCCAGCAGCACCTACGGGACTAGCACAGATACGCAGTATTTT. This chain links TRBV7-8 with TRBJ2-3; D possibly corresponds to TRBD2 (6 bases). Germline CDR1 and CDR2: SGHVS and FQNEAQ. The V and J ends lost 5 bases and 0 bases respectively, with 12 bases between them. The CDR3 contains 15 residues. The full variable domain, in which reference TRBV7-8 and TRBJ2-3 provide the parts outside the CDR3, is GAGVSQSPRYKVAKRGQDVALRCDPISGHVSLFWYQQALGQGPEFLTYFQNEAQLDKSGLPSDRFFAERPEGSVSTLKIQRTQQEDSAVYLCASSTYGTSTDTQYFGPGTRLTVL.

The gene calls are TRBV25-1 and TRBJ1-6; D is undetermined. Per the germline V gene, CDR1 is MGHDK and CDR2 is SYGVNS. Trimming removed 6 bases at V and 6 bases at J, with 9 bases between. The CDR3 loop spans 13 amino acids. CDR3 coding DNA: TGTGCCAGCAGGAGGGTCATTAATTCACCCCTCCACTTT. Its protein product is CASRRVINSPLHF.

V usage is TRBV10-3 and J usage is TRBJ1-2; D remains ambiguous. Germline assignment: CDR1 ENHRY and CDR2 SYGVKD. The CDR3 is 14 residues long. The V end was cut by 5 bases, the J end by 3 bases, with 13 bases between. The CDR3 reads CAISPVRGDYGYTF. The CDR3 coding sequence is TGTGCCATCAGTCCAGTACGGGGTGACTATGGCTACACCTTC.

V is TRBV9 and J is TRBJ1-2, with 8 bases fitting TRBD1. The CDR3 sequence is 17 residues long. With 9 bases clipped from V and 6 bases from J, the junction kept 22 bases outside the gene matches. Per the germline V gene, CDR1 is SGDLS and CDR2 is YYNGEE. The CDR3 region has the DNA TGTGCCACTACACCCAGCGGTAACAGGGGGTCGGGACATGGCTACACCTTC. Translated: CATTPSGNRGSGHGYTF.

This chain connects TRBV5-1 to TRBJ1-4; D might be TRBD1 (5 bases). The germline V gene has CDR1 SGHRS and CDR2 YFSETQ. Between the trimmed V and J ends, which lost 4 bases and 7 bases, there was a span of 14 bases. The length of the CDR3 is 14 residues. CDR3 in amino acids: CASSATPGGEKLFF. The CDR3 DNA is TGCGCCAGCAGCGCTACTCCGGGGGGTGAAAAACTGTTTTTT. Variable domain in full (rest from reference TRBV5-1 and TRBJ1-4): KAGVTQTPRYLIKTRGQQVTLSCSPISGHRSVSWYQQTPGQGLQFLFEYFSETQRNKGNFPGRFSGRQFSNSRSEMNVSTLELGDSALYLCASSATPGGEKLFFGSGTQLSVL.

Remarks on this clone: Distinct nucleotide sequences in the sample also encode this CDR3. The chain combines TRBV5-1 with TRBJ1-1; tentative D call: TRBD1 (6 bases). Germline V gives CDR1 SGHRS, CDR2 YFSETQ. V lost 4 bases and J 0 bases, leaving 10 bases between the germline ends. This CDR3 region has 14 residues. The CDR3 is CASSPGTLNTEAFF. The DNA of the CDR3 is TGCGCCAGCAGCCCCGGGACACTGAACACTGAAGCTTTCTTT.

The V call is TRBV6-2 or TRBV6-3, the J call TRBJ2-7, with 11 bases identical to TRBD1. Per the germline V gene, CDR1 is MNHEY and CDR2 is SVGEGT. The CDR3 loop spans 14 amino acids. J was trimmed by 4 bases and V by 4 bases; bases with no gene match: 3. The CDR3, as DNA: TGTGCCAGCAGTTGGACAGGGGGCAGGTACGAGCAGTACTTC. This encodes CASSWTGGRYEQYF.

This chain joins TRBV3-1 (or the pseudogene TRBV3-2) and TRBJ1-1; TRBD1 aligns across 8 bases. This CDR3 has 14 amino acids. J lost 8 bases, V lost 4 bases, and 9 bases had no gene match. Germline values: CDR1 LGHDT, CDR2 YNNKEL (reference sequence). The chain's CDR3 is CASSRAGGGLEAFF. The CDR3 region has the DNA TGTGCCAGCAGCCGTGCAGGGGGCGGCTTGGAAGCTTTCTTT.

The count of this clone is one. The chain links TRBV19 to TRBJ1-2, with a weak D call TRBD1 (6 bases). V was trimmed by 5 bases and J by 4 bases, leaving 17 bases between them. The CDR3 runs to 15 residues. The V gene's germline CDR1 is LNHDA and CDR2 SQIVND (reference sequence). The CDR3 loop reads CASSPLGQTFYGYTF. The CDR3 DNA is TGTGCCAGTAGTCCCCTCGGACAGACATTCTATGGCTACACCTTC.

This clone was observed at least ten times. V usage is TRBV7-9 and J usage is TRBJ2-7; 9 nucleotides match TRBD1. V gave up 5 bases and J gave up 6 bases; unmatched junction bases: 11. This CDR3 contains 15 residues. CDR1 SEHNR and CDR2 FQNEAQ come from the germline V gene (reference sequence). As DNA, the CDR3 is TGTGCCAGCAGCCCCAACACCGGGACAGGGAGCGAGCAGTACTTC. It yields the protein CASSPNTGTGSEQYF.

This rearrangement joins TRBV2 to TRBJ2-7; TRBD2 agrees at 9 bases. Germline lookup yields CDR1 SNHLY and CDR2 FYNNEI. After removal of 9 bases from V and 4 bases from J, the junction contained 10 bases not matched to a gene. The CDR3 consists of 14 residues. DNA for the CDR3: TGTGCCAGGGGCGGTAGCGGGGGAGTTTACGAGCAGTACTTC. Translating it yields CARGGSGGVYEQYF.

The rearrangement links TRBV6-6 to TRBJ1-3, with 7 nucleotides matching TRBD1. Germline V lookup: CDR1 MNHNY, CDR2 SVGAGI (reference sequence). The CDR3 has 14 residues. After removal of 8 bases from V and 4 bases from J, the junction contained 8 bases not matched to a gene. For the CDR3, the DNA is TGTGCCAGCGGACTACAGGGGAACGGAAACACCATATATTTT. Protein: CASGLQGNGNTIYF.

The V call is TRBV5-1, the J call TRBJ1-2, with a possible D match to TRBD1 (5 bases). V was trimmed by 3 bases and J by 2 bases, leaving 8 bases between them. The CDR3 runs to 13 residues. Germline assignment: CDR1 SGHRS and CDR2 YFSETQ. The CDR3 bases are TGCGCCAGCAGCTACGACAGCAACTATGGCTACACCTTC. As protein: CASSYDSNYGYTF.

This clone occurred once. The gene calls are TRBV3-1 (or the pseudogene TRBV3-2) and TRBJ1-2; 8 bases are a match to TRBD1. Per germline, CDR1 LGHDT and CDR2 YNNKEL (reference sequence). This CDR3 has 15 amino acids. Trimming at V came to 4 bases and at J to 6 bases, leaving 10 bases not matched to a gene. Here the CDR3 reads CASSPKGRQGHGYTF. The DNA of the CDR3 is TGTGCCAGCAGCCCAAAGGGGAGACAGGGGCATGGCTACACCTTC.

The gene calls are TRBV4-1 and TRBJ2-3; D may be TRBD1 (6 bases). Germline V lookup: CDR1 MGHRA, CDR2 YSYEKL. The CDR3 length is 14 residues. V shed 6 bases and J shed 1 base, with 11 bases lying between them. The CDR3 sequence: CASSMSGGTDTQYF. As DNA, the CDR3 is TGCGCCAGCAGTATGTCAGGGGGCACAGATACGCAGTATTTT.

V usage is TRBV3-1 (or the pseudogene TRBV3-2) and J usage is TRBJ1-2, with a weak D call TRBD1 (5 bases). Deletions cut 0 bases from V and 0 bases from J, with 14 bases between. Germline V gene data show CDR1 as LGHDT and CDR2 as YNNKEL (reference sequence). The CDR3 runs to 17 residues. In nucleotides, the CDR3 is TGTGCCAGCAGCCAAGAAGGTCAAGGGGCTGCTAACTATGGCTACACCTTC. It encodes CASSQEGQGAANYGYTF.

V gene TRBV5-1 combines with J gene TRBJ2-1; D unresolved. Trimming cost V 0 bases and J 4 bases, with 14 bases left between them. The CDR3 is 16 amino acids. Germline CDR1 reads SGHRS; CDR2 reads YFSETQ. Written as DNA, the CDR3 is TGCGCCAGCAGCTTGGACGCCGGTCCGTCGTACAATGAGCAGTTCTTC. Its protein is CASSLDAGPSYNEQFF.

The chain joins TRBV19 to TRBJ2-5; tentative D call: TRBD1 (5 bases). Germline V gene lookup returns CDR1 LNHDA and CDR2 SQIVND (reference sequence). CDR3 length equals 13 residues. V was pared by 3 bases and J by 2 bases, with 7 bases between. Here the CDR3 DNA reads TGTGCCAGTAGTATTAGGACACAAGAGACCCAGTACTTC. Its protein is CASSIRTQETQYF.

The table lists this clone with a count of one. The chain carries TRBV5-8 and TRBJ2-1; tentative D call: TRBD1 (6 bases). This CDR3 spans 15 amino acids. V shed 4 bases and J shed 4 bases, with 15 bases lying between them. Germline CDR1 reads SGHTS; CDR2 reads YDEGEE. The CDR3 sequence is CASSNRDKVYNEQFF. CDR3 DNA sequence: TGTGCCAGCAGCAACCGGGACAAAGTTTACAATGAGCAGTTCTTC. Drawing the rest from reference TRBV5-8 and TRBJ2-1, the complete variable domain is EAGVTQSPTHLIKTRGQQATLRCSPISGHTSVYWYQQALGLGLQFLLWYDEGEERNRGNFPPRFSGRQFPNYSSELNVNALELEDSALYLCASSNRDKVYNEQFFGPGTRLTVL.

The CDR3 spells CASSFSGRPEAFF. CDR3 sequence (DNA): TGTGCCAGCAGCTTCTCAGGGCGGCCCGAAGCTTTCTTT. The chain is built from TRBV11-2 and TRBJ1-1; D might be TRBD1 (5 bases). The CDR3 has 13 residues. Germline V gene lookup returns CDR1 SGHAT and CDR2 FQNNGV. V dropped 3 bases and J dropped 8 bases, with 13 bases sitting between them.

This chain joins TRBV5-4 and TRBJ1-3; no reliable D call. Germline V CDR1 and CDR2: SGHNT, YYREEE (reference sequence). The CDR3 covers 14 residues. Trimming cost V 0 bases and J 4 bases, with 8 bases left between them. CDR3 amino acids: CASSLAGVGNTIYF. CDR3 nucleotide sequence: TGTGCCAGCAGCTTGGCGGGTGTCGGAAACACCATATATTTT.

This clone was observed a single time. The chain uses TRBV19 and TRBJ2-2, with 8 bases lining up with TRBD1. Germline V gene data show CDR1 as LNHDA and CDR2 as SQIVND (reference sequence). The CDR3 loop spans 16 amino acids. V was pared by 8 bases and J by 5 bases, with 13 bases of the junction left unmatched. The CDR3 DNA reads TGTGCCAGTGCCGGCCGCAGGGGGCAGGCAACCGGGGAGCTGTTTTTT. It encodes CASAGRRGQATGELFF.

This chain uses TRBV13 with TRBJ2-3; 8 positions match TRBD2. Germline V lookup: CDR1 PRHDT, CDR2 FYEKMQ (reference sequence). The V gene end was trimmed by 7 bases and the J gene end by 6 bases; junction bases not matched to a gene: 18. The CDR3 is made up of 17 amino acids. In DNA, the CDR3 is TGTGCCAGCACGCTACCCGGGGGGGCTCTTGTCAGGGATACGCAGTATTTT. Its protein product is CASTLPGGALVRDTQYF.

This sequence joins TRBV3-1 (or the pseudogene TRBV3-2) and TRBJ1-2, with 11 nucleotides matching TRBD1. The V segment lost 4 bases and the J segment 7 bases; nucleotides outside the gene matches: 8. CDR3 length equals 15 residues. Germline CDR1 and CDR2: LGHDT and YNNKEL (reference sequence). The CDR3 loop is CASSPWDRGASGYTF. The CDR3 DNA is TGTGCCAGCAGCCCCTGGGACAGGGGGGCGAGTGGCTACACCTTC.

The chain recombines TRBV12-5 with TRBJ1-1; 7 bases agree with TRBD1. J gave up 2 bases and V 7 bases, and 13 bases lay outside the gene matches. Germline assignment: CDR1 LGHNT and CDR2 FRNRAP. This CDR3 has 16 amino acids. The CDR3 DNA sequence: TGTGCTAGTGCCATGACGAGACAGGGTGGAAACACTGAAGCTTTCTTT. This sequence encodes CASAMTRQGGNTEAFF.

With regard to this clone: Other DNA sequences of this sample code for an identical CDR3. The chain links TRBV18 to TRBJ2-7; D perhaps matches TRBD1 (6 bases). Germline assignment: CDR1 KGHSH and CDR2 LQKENI. This CDR3 is built from 14 residues. Trimming removed 1 base at V and 1 base at J, with 8 bases between. CDR3 protein: CASSPQTGSYEQYF. CDR3 coding DNA: TGTGCCAGCTCACCACAAACAGGGTCCTACGAGCAGTACTTC.